These 8 T cell receptor beta chains were all obtained from the same sample, sequenced in a study of cytotoxic CD8 clonotypes in ibrutinib-treated CLL. Assay: immunoSEQ multiplex PCR; the TCRdb copy retains only in-frame clones and omits some. Of fewer than 55,000 clones in the sample, roughly 57% are singletons; the top ten hold around a quarter. The sequences come from PBMCs, collected after 24 months of ibrutinib treatment. All receptors derive from a human donor with chronic lymphocytic leukemia.

This clone is classed as medium-sized. The chain employs TRBV27 and TRBJ2-2; D remains ambiguous. V lost 5 bases, J lost 6 bases, and 7 bases lay in between. CDR1 is MNHEY and CDR2 is SMNVEV in the germline V gene (reference sequence). The CDR3 consists of 12 residues. CDR3 protein: CASSAKSGELFF. The CDR3 region has the DNA TGTGCCAGCAGTGCGAAATCCGGGGAGCTGTTTTTT.

The chain carries TRBV19 and TRBJ2-3; no clear D. Germline V gives CDR1 LNHDA, CDR2 SQIVND (reference sequence). The CDR3 covers 13 residues. V lost 4 bases and J lost 4, with 9 bases in between. The CDR3 is CASSRSSADTQYF. The CDR3 bases are TGTGCCAGTAGTAGGTCTTCGGCAGATACGCAGTATTTT.

This clone occurred a few times. V gene TRBV2 combines with J gene TRBJ2-3; the match to TRBD2 covers 8 bases. V trimming: 6 bases; J trimming: 1 base; junction bases outside the gene matches: 6. Germline CDR1 is SNHLY and CDR2 is FYNNEI. The CDR3 spans 15 residues. CDR3 bases: TGTGCCAGCAGCAACGCGGGGGGCCGCACAGATACGCAGTATTTT. Translation: CASSNAGGRTDTQYF.

This clone was picked up many times. This rearrangement joins TRBV4-1 to TRBJ2-7; D is unresolved. The CDR3 sequence is 15 residues long. The V gene lost 0 bases and the J gene lost 2 bases, with 11 bases spanning the gap. Germline loops: CDR1 MGHRA, CDR2 YSYEKL. This chain's CDR3 is CASSQDKTPTYEQYF. Here the CDR3 DNA reads TGCGCCAGCAGCCAAGATAAGACGCCTACCTACGAGCAGTACTTC.

There are a few counts of this clone. This chain links TRBV11-2 with TRBJ2-3, with D tentatively TRBD2 (6 bases). The ends were cut back, 3 bases at V and 0 bases at J, with 13 bases in the middle. This CDR3 has 16 amino acids. From germline, CDR1 is SGHAT and CDR2 FQNNGV. The CDR3 reads CASSFTGTPSTDTQYF. The CDR3, as DNA: TGTGCCAGCAGCTTCACCGGGACTCCTAGCACAGATACGCAGTATTTT. Filled out from reference TRBV11-2 and TRBJ2-3, the complete variable domain reads EAGVAQSPRYKIIEKRQSVAFWCNPISGHATLYWYQQILGQGPKLLIQFQNNGVVDDSQLPKDRFSAERLKGVDSTLKIQPAKLEDSAVYLCASSFTGTPSTDTQYFGPGTRLTVL.

The rearrangement uses TRBV9 and TRBJ1-2; the match to TRBD1 covers 7 bases. Germline V CDR1 and CDR2: SGDLS, YYNGEE. The CDR3 length is 16 residues. Losses at the gene ends were 3 bases for V and 3 bases for J; bases not matched to a gene: 11. This chain's CDR3 is CASSARQGTVDYGYTF. For the CDR3, the DNA is TGTGCCAGCAGCGCCAGACAGGGTACCGTTGACTATGGCTACACCTTC.

The chain combines TRBV11-2 with TRBJ1-2; D gene ambiguous. V shed 0 bases and J shed 2 bases, with 10 bases lying between them. The CDR3 is 15 amino acids. CDR1 is SGHAT, CDR2 FQNNGV, per germline. CDR3 in amino acids: CASSLDKPANYGYTF. DNA for the CDR3: TGTGCCAGCAGCTTAGACAAACCAGCCAACTATGGCTACACCTTC.

The V call is TRBV2, the J call TRBJ2-7; D not certain. Germline lookup yields CDR1 SNHLY and CDR2 FYNNEI. The CDR3 spans 12 residues. V was clipped by 6 bases and J by 3 bases, with 9 bases between them. The CDR3 reads CASRDRLYEQYF. The DNA for the CDR3 is TGTGCCAGCAGGGATCGCCTCTACGAGCAGTACTTC.